One T cell receptor (beta chain) is described in this entry. Authors' methods: From reference gene primer amplification, estimates of nucleated cell counts were derived. Profiling relied on immunoSEQ multiplex PCR, and the TCRdb table lists in-frame clones only, not all of them. That table is the source of V, J and clone size, and D and trimming were worked out from the DNA. Here the sample spans roughly 290,000 clones, around 87% being singletons. The sample comes from a study of blood T cell repertoires in COVID-19. Study-level background: The study drew acute and convalescent COVID-19 samples from the United States, Italy and Spain. The analysed material was cDNA or gDNA that came from T cells, B-cell-depleted T cells, or PBMCs.

Germline V CDR1 and CDR2: SGHNT, YYREEE (reference sequence). Trimming pared 8 bases from V and 4 bases from J, leaving 13 bases between. This CDR3 region has 13 residues. The source is a woman between 50 and 59 years old who had recovered from COVID-19. This chain joins TRBV5-4 and TRBJ2-1; D might be TRBD1 (6 bases). Sequences were obtained from peripheral blood. CDR3 DNA sequence: TGTGCCAGTCGGGACACAGCGTACAATGAGCAGTTCTTC. It yields the protein CASRDTAYNEQFF. Supplemented by reference TRBV5-4 and TRBJ2-1, the full variable domain reads ETGVTQSPTHLIKTRGQQVTLRCSSQSGHNTVSWYQQALGQGPQFIFQYYREEENGRGNFPPRFSGLQFPNYSSELNVNALELDDSALYLCASRDTAYNEQFFGPGTRLTVL.